These 18 T cell receptor beta chains were all obtained from the same sample, sequenced in a study of siplizumab effects on memory and regulatory T cells. The assay was immunoSEQ multiplex PCR, and TCRdb's table has in-frame clones only and misses some. Of 100,000 or so clones listed, 90% to 95% are singletons. Sequencing used non-Treg CD4+ T cells sorted from blood. The receptor set was obtained from a human donor in good health.

The chain employs TRBV27 and TRBJ2-5; 8 nucleotides match TRBD1. CDR3 length: 14 residues. The V gene's germline CDR1 is MNHEY and CDR2 SMNVEV (reference sequence). The junction had 7 bases not matched to a gene; V was cut back by 5 bases and J by 5 bases. CDR3 amino acids: CASSLRTGWETQYF. In DNA form, the CDR3 reads TGTGCCAGCAGTCTCCGGACAGGGTGGGAGACCCAGTACTTC.

The V and J genes are TRBV11-2 and TRBJ1-1, with a tentative D call TRBD1 (6 bases). Deletions cut 5 bases from V and 10 bases from J, with 11 bases between. Germline V lookup: CDR1 SGHAT, CDR2 FQNNGV. CDR3 size: 11 residues. The CDR3 DNA reads as TGTGCCAGCAGCCAGGGGAGTGGAGCTTTCTTT. Its protein product is CASSQGSGAFF.

In this sample, this clone turned up once. J is TRBJ2-7 and V is TRBV14; D may be TRBD1 (6 bases). V was clipped by 4 bases and J by 0 bases, with 22 bases between them. Germline V gene sequence: CDR1 SGHDN, CDR2 FVKESK. There are 18 residues in the CDR3. CDR3 sequence (DNA): TGTGCCAGCAGCCCCCGGAAGGCTTTGTGGGGGCCCTCCTACGAGCAGTACTTC. Its protein is CASSPRKALWGPSYEQYF.

V is TRBV19 and J is TRBJ2-5; 8 bases match TRBD1. CDR3 length: 14 residues. V shed 3 bases, J shed 3 bases, and the junction held 3 bases outside the gene matches. Germline V gene sequence: CDR1 LNHDA, CDR2 SQIVND (reference sequence). The CDR3 reads CASSIGQGKETQYF. DNA for the CDR3: TGTGCCAGTAGTATCGGACAGGGTAAAGAGACCCAGTACTTC.

The chain combines TRBV28 with TRBJ2-2; D call uncertain. Looked up from germline, CDR1 is MDHEN and CDR2 is SYDVKM. Trimming shortened V by 4 bases and J by 8 bases, and 5 bases separated the two germline ends. There are 11 residues in the CDR3. The DNA for the CDR3 is TGTGCCAGCAGTTGGGTAGGGGAGCTGTTTTTT. It yields the protein CASSWVGELFF.

The V gene is TRBV6-1, the J gene TRBJ2-3; 11 bases map to TRBD2. CDR1 is MNHNS and CDR2 is SASEGT in the germline V gene. CDR3 length: 15 amino acids. With V trimmed by 4 bases and J by 2 bases, 2 bases remained unmatched. CDR3 in DNA: TGTGCCAGCAGTGGACTAGCGGGGTCCACAGATACGCAGTATTTT. Its protein product is CASSGLAGSTDTQYF.

This clone was detected once. V gene TRBV9 combines with J gene TRBJ1-3; D remains ambiguous. CDR1 is SGDLS and CDR2 is YYNGEE in the germline V gene. The CDR3 extends over 16 amino acids. The germline V and J ends were trimmed by 5 bases and 0 bases, with 15 bases remaining between them. In DNA form, the CDR3 reads TGTGCCAGCAGTCACCAGACTTTTCGCTCTGGAAACACCATATATTTT. Its protein product is CASSHQTFRSGNTIYF.

The rearrangement links TRBV5-6 to TRBJ2-3; D unclear. The CDR3 spans 15 residues. V dropped 6 bases and J dropped 1 base, with 15 bases sitting between them. Germline-derived CDR1 and CDR2 are SGHDT and YYEEEE. CDR3 sequence (DNA): TGTGCCAGCACCAAACCCGCAGCCGGCACAGATACGCAGTATTTT. Translating it yields CASTKPAAGTDTQYF.

For the CDR3, the DNA is TGTGCCAGCAGTTACTCTACGACAGCACAAGAGACCCAGTACTTC. Encoded protein: CASSYSTTAQETQYF. The chain uses TRBV6-5 and TRBJ2-5, with D possibly TRBD1 on 5 matching bases. The CDR3 length is 15 residues. Trimming removed 0 bases at V and 2 bases at J, with 10 bases between. CDR1 and CDR2 from the germline V gene are MNHEY and SVGAGI.

The rearrangement uses TRBV19 and TRBJ2-7; 7 bases align to TRBD1. The CDR3 spans 15 residues. The V segment lost 5 bases and the J segment 3 bases; nucleotides outside the gene matches: 10. Germline CDR1 reads LNHDA; CDR2 reads SQIVND (reference sequence). The CDR3, as DNA: TGTGCCAGTAGTGGCCACCGGGACAGAGACTACGAGCAGTACTTC. Translating gives CASSGHRDRDYEQYF.

This chain links TRBV5-4 with TRBJ2-1, with 7 bases fitting TRBD1. The CDR3 extends over 15 amino acids. V shed 1 base and J 4 bases; nucleotides not matched to a gene: 5. Per the germline V gene, CDR1 is SGHNT and CDR2 is YYREEE (reference sequence). This chain's CDR3 is CASSLSTGAYNEQFF. The DNA for the CDR3 is TGTGCCAGCAGCTTGAGTACAGGGGCTTACAATGAGCAGTTCTTC.

The chain couples TRBV7-3 to TRBJ2-1; 10 bases are a match to TRBD2. CDR1 is SGHTA, CDR2 FQGTGA, per germline. CDR3 length equals 15 residues. V shed 4 bases and J 4 bases; nucleotides not matched to a gene: 4. The CDR3 DNA sequence: TGTGCCAGCAGCTCCGGGACTAGCGTATACAATGAGCAGTTCTTC. Translating it yields CASSSGTSVYNEQFF. Using reference TRBV7-3 and TRBJ2-1 for the parts outside the CDR3, the full variable domain is GAGVSQTPSNKVTEKGKYVELRCDPISGHTALYWYRQSLGQGPEFLIYFQGTGAADDSGLPNDRFFAVRPEGSVSTLKIQRTERGDSAVYLCASSSGTSVYNEQFFGPGTRLTVL.

V and J are TRBV29-1 and TRBJ2-1; D is uncertain. This CDR3 is 17 amino acids long. Germline loops: CDR1 SQVTM, CDR2 ANQGSEA. Deletions cut 2 bases from V and 0 bases from J, with 17 bases between. The CDR3 loop reads CSVEPVKQRFSYNEQFF. The CDR3 DNA sequence: TGCAGCGTTGAACCTGTCAAACAACGCTTCTCCTACAATGAGCAGTTCTTC.

The J gene is TRBJ2-7, the V gene TRBV2; D is unresolved. The CDR3 consists of 14 residues. V lost 4 bases, J lost 5 bases, and 15 bases lay in between. Germline V lookup: CDR1 SNHLY, CDR2 FYNNEI. The CDR3 DNA reads TGTGCCAGCAGTGTAGTTGACTCCACGAACGAGCAGTACTTC. This translates into CASSVVDSTNEQYF.

The J gene is TRBJ2-7, the V gene TRBV19, with D tentatively TRBD1 or TRBD2 (5 bases each). This CDR3 has 14 residues. Trimming removed 6 bases from V and 0 bases from J, with 12 bases in between. Looked up from germline, CDR1 is LNHDA and CDR2 is SQIVND (reference sequence). CDR3 sequence reads: CASRDGGSSYEQYF. The CDR3 DNA is TGTGCCAGTAGAGATGGGGGAAGCTCCTACGAGCAGTACTTC.

This chain uses TRBV16 with TRBJ2-1; TRBD1 is a possible D gene (6 bases). Germline V gene lookup returns CDR1 KGHSY and CDR2 FQNENV. The V gene lost 5 bases and the J gene lost 4 bases, with 15 bases spanning the gap. CDR3 size: 15 residues. The CDR3, as DNA: TGTGCCAGCAGCAAATTGTCCGGGACATACAATGAGCAGTTCTTC. It encodes CASSKLSGTYNEQFF.

This chain links TRBV7-9 with TRBJ1-2; 12 nucleotides align to TRBD1. The CDR3 loop spans 19 amino acids. CDR1 is SEHNR, CDR2 FQNEAQ, per germline (reference sequence). Unmatched junction bases numbered 20, after V lost 5 bases and J lost 7 bases. CDR3 bases: TGTGCCAGCAGCCCAATACCTTTGGGACAGGGGGCCGGCGGGGGTGGCTACACCTTC. Amino acids: CASSPIPLGQGAGGGGYTF.

This chain uses TRBV11-2 with TRBJ2-7; D is uncertain. Germline V gene lookup returns CDR1 SGHAT and CDR2 FQNNGV. The CDR3 runs to 15 residues. V was trimmed by 0 bases and J by 0 bases, leaving 9 bases between them. CDR3 sequence: CASSLDHGFSYEQYF. The CDR3 DNA follows: TGTGCCAGCAGCTTAGATCACGGGTTCTCCTACGAGCAGTACTTC.